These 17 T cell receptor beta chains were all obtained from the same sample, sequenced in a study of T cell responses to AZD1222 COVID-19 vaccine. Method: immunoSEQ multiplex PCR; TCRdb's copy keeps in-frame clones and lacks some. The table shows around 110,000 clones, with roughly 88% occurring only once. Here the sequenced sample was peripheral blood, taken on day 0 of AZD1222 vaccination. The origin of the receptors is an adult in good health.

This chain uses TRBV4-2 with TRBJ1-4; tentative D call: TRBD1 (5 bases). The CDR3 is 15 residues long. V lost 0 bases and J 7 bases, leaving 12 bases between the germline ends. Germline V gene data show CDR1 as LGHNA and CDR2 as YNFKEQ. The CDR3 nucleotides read TGTGCCAGCAGCCAAGATAAGGGGATAGGTGAAAAACTGTTTTTT. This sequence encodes CASSQDKGIGEKLFF.

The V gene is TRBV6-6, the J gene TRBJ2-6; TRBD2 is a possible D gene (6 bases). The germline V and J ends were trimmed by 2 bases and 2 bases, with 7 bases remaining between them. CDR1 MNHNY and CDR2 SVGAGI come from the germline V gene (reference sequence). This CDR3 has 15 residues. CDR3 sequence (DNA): TGTGCCAGCAGTTACGCGGGGACTGGGGCCAACGTCCTGACTTTC. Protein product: CASSYAGTGANVLTF.

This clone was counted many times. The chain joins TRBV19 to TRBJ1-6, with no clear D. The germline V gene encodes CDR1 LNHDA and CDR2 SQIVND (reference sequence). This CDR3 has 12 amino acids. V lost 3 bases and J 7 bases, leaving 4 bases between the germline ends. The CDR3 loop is CASSMVNSPLHF. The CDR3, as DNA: TGTGCCAGTAGTATGGTGAATTCACCCCTCCACTTT.

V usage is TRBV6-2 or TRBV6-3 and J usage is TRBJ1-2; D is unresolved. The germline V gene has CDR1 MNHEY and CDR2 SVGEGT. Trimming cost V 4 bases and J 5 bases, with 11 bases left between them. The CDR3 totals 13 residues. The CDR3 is CASSSSDGYGYTF. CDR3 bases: TGTGCCAGCAGTTCCTCGGACGGATATGGCTACACCTTC.

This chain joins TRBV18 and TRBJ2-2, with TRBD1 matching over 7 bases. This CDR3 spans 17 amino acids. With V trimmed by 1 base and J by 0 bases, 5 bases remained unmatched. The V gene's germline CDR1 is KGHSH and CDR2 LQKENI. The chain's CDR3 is CASSPRVGTANTGELFF. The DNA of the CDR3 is TGTGCCAGCTCACCACGGGTAGGGACAGCGAACACCGGGGAGCTGTTTTTT.

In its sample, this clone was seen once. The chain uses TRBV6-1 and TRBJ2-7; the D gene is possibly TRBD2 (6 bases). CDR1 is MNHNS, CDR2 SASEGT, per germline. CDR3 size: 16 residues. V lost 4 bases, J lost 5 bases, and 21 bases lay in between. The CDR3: CASSVRDGGYGDEQYF. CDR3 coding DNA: TGTGCCAGCAGTGTCCGGGACGGGGGATACGGTGACGAGCAGTACTTC.

In DNA, the CDR3 is TGCAGCGTCGGCGACAGGCCATCGTCGGTAGGCTATGGCTACACCTTC. This codes for CSVGDRPSSVGYGYTF. The chain employs TRBV29-1 and TRBJ1-2; possible D gene TRBD1, 6 bases. Between the trimmed V and J ends, which lost 6 bases and 4 bases, there was a span of 24 bases. Germline V gene sequence: CDR1 SQVTM, CDR2 ANQGSEA. The CDR3 loop spans 16 amino acids.

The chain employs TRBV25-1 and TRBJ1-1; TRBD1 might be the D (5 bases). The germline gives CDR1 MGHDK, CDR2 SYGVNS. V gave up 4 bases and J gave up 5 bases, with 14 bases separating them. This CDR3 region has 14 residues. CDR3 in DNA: TGTGCCAGCAGTGGGGAGGTATGGGGGACTGAAGCTTTCTTT. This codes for CASSGEVWGTEAFF.

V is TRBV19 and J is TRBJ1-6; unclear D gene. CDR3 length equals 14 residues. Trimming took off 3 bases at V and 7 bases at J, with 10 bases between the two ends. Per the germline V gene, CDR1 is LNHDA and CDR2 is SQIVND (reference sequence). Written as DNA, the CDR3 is TGTGCCAGTAGTATGCAGGTAGACAATTCACCCCTCCACTTT. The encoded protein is CASSMQVDNSPLHF.

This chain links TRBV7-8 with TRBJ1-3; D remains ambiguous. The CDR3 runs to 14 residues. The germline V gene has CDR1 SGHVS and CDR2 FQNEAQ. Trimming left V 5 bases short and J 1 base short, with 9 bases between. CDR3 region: CASSPSISGNTIYF. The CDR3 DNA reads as TGTGCCAGCAGCCCTTCTATATCTGGAAACACCATATATTTT.

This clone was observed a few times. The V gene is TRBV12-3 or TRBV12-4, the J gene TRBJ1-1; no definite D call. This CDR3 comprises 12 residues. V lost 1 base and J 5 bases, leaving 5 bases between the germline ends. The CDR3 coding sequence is TGTGCCAGCAGTTTAGTCGGGACTGAAGCTTTCTTT. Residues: CASSLVGTEAFF.

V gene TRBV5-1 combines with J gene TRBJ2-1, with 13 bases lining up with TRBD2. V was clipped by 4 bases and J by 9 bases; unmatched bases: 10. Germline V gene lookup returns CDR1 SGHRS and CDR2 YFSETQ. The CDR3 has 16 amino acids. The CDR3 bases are TGCGCCAGCAGCACTGGGACTAGCGGGATAATGAGTGAGCAGTTCTTC. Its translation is CASSTGTSGIMSEQFF.

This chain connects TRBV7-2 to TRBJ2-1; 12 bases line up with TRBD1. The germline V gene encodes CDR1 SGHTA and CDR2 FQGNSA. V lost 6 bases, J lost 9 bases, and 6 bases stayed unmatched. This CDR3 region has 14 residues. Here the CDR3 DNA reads TGTGCCAGCAGAAGGGGACAGGGGGCGCGTGAGCAGTTCTTC. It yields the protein CASRRGQGAREQFF.

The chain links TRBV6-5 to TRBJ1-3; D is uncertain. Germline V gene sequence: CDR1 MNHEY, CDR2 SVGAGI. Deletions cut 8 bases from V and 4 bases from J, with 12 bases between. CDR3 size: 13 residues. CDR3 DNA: TGTGCCAGCGGAGAACAGAGAGGAAACACCATATATTTT. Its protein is CASGEQRGNTIYF.

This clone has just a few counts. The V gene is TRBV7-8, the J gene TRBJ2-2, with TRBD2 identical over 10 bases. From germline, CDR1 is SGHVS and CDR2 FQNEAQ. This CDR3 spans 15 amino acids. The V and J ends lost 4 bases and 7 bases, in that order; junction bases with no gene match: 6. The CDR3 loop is CASSSLAGVYGELFF. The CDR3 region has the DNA TGTGCCAGCAGCTCTCTAGCGGGAGTGTACGGGGAGCTGTTTTTT.

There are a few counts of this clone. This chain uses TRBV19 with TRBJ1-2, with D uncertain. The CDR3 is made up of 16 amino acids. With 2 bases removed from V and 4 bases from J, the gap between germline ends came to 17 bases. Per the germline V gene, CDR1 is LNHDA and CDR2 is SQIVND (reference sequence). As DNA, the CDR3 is TGTGCCAGTAGTATAATCCTGGCGGGCTCGCTCTATGGCTACACCTTC. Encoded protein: CASSIILAGSLYGYTF.

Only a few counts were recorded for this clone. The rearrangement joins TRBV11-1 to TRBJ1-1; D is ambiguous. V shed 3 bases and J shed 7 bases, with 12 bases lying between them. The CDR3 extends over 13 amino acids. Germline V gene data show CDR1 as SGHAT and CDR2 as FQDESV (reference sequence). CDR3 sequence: CASSFTPSGEAFF. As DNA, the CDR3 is TGTGCCAGCAGCTTTACTCCTTCCGGTGAAGCTTTCTTT.